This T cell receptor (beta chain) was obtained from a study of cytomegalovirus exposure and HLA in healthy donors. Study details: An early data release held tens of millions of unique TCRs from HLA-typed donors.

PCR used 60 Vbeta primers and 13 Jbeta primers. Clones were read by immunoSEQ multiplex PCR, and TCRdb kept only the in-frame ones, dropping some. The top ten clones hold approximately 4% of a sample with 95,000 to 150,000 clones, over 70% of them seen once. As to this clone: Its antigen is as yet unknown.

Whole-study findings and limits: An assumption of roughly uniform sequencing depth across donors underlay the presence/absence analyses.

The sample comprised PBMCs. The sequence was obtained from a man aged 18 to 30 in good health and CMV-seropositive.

CDR3 amino acids: CASSYSQGLSGNTIYF. DNA for the CDR3: TGTGCCAGCAGTTATTCGCAGGGACTCTCTGGAAACACCATATATTTT. The chain employs TRBV6-5 and TRBJ1-3, with a weak D call TRBD1 (5 bases). Per germline, CDR1 MNHEY and CDR2 SVGAGI. V gave up 3 bases and J gave up 0 bases, with 12 bases separating them. This CDR3 contains 16 residues.